This T cell receptor (beta chain) was captured by sequencing in a study of OX40 agonist ivuxolimab in advanced cancers. This CDR3 comprises 16 residues. Germline V gives CDR1 SSHAT, CDR2 FNYEAQ (reference sequence). Sequenced by immunoSEQ multiplex PCR; TCRdb stores in-frame clones only, minus some. The sample holds tens of thousands of clones, around 94% seen once. Notes on this clone: The junction and the germline gene differ at one end; a read error may be behind it.

The J gene is TRBJ2-1, the V gene TRBV7-7; no reliable D call. The sample consisted of CD4+ or CD8+ T cells sorted from blood, taken in a trial of the OX40 agonist ivuxolimab. This clonotype was sampled from an adult with an advanced solid tumor such as melanoma, head and neck, liver or kidney cancer. This chain's CDR3 is CASSLGPPGPYNEQFF. The CDR3 bases are TGTGCTAGCAGCTTAGGCCCCCCCGGGCCGTACAATGAGCAGTTCTTC. Using reference TRBV7-7 and TRBJ2-1 for the parts outside the CDR3, the full variable domain is GAGVSQSPRYKVTKRGQDVTLRCDPISSHATLYWYQQALGQGPEFLTYFNYEAQPDKSGLPSDRFSAERPEGSISTLTIQRTEQRDSAMYRCASSLGPPGPYNEQFFGPGTRLTVL.